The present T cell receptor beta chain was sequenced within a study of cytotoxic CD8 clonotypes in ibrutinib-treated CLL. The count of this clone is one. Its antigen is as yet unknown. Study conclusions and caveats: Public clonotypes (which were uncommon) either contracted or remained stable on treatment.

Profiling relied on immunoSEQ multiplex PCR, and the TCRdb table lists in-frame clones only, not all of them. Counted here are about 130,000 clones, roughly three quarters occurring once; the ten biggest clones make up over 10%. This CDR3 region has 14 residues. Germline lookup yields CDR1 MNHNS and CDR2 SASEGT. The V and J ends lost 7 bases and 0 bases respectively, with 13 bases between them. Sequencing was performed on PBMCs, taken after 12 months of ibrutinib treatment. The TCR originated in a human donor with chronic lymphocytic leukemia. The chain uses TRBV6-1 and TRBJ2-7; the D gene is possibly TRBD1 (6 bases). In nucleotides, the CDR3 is TGTGCCAGCAAGATGCAGGGGTCCTCCTACGAGCAGTACTTC. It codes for CASKMQGSSYEQYF.